Listed below are T cell receptor beta chains from one sample, sequenced in a study of cytomegalovirus exposure and HLA in healthy donors. Assay used: immunoSEQ multiplex PCR; TCRdb lists only in-frame clones, some missing. The table includes about 160,000 clones, around 83% detected once. The sample consisted of PBMCs. All receptors derive from a man aged 50-59 years in good health and CMV-seropositive. CDR3s include the opening cysteine and the closing phenylalanine or tryptophan. D genes are given only for firm matches. Only part of the rows carry a size: once, few, many, or a class if the clone is expanded.

j_call: TRBJ1-5
clone_size: .
d_call: .
v_call: TRBV6-1
cdr3_nt: TGTGCCAGCAGTGAATTAAGAGATCAGCCCCAGCATTTT
cdr3_aa: CASSELRDQPQHF

j_call: TRBJ1-5
clone_size: .
d_call: TRBD1
v_call: TRBV7-9
cdr3_nt: TGTGCCAGCAGCTTAGCGGGCACAGGGGGACAGCCCCAGCATTTT
cdr3_aa: CASSLAGTGGQPQHF

j_call: TRBJ1-4
clone_size: .
d_call: TRBD1
v_call: TRBV7-6
cdr3_nt: TGTGCCAGCAGCCGACAACAGGGGGGTAATGAAAAACTGTTTTTT
cdr3_aa: CASSRQQGGNEKLFF

j_call: TRBJ2-2
clone_size: .
d_call: TRBD1
v_call: TRBV7-9
cdr3_nt: TGTTCCAGCAGCTTGGACAGGCTTACCGGGGAGCTGTTTTTT
cdr3_aa: CSSSLDRLTGELFF

j_call: TRBJ2-7
clone_size: .
d_call: .
v_call: TRBV7-3
cdr3_nt: TGTGCCAGCAGCCGGATCGGGACTCCTCACGAGCAGTACTTC
cdr3_aa: CASSRIGTPHEQYF

j_call: TRBJ2-3
clone_size: .
d_call: TRBD2
v_call: TRBV11-1
cdr3_nt: TGTGCCAGCAGCTTACGACTAGCGGACCCCACAGATACGCAGTATTTT
cdr3_aa: CASSLRLADPTDTQYF

j_call: TRBJ1-1
clone_size: .
d_call: .
v_call: TRBV15
cdr3_nt: TGTGCCACCAGCAGAGATCAGGGTGAAGCTTTCTTT
cdr3_aa: CATSRDQGEAFF

j_call: TRBJ1-6
clone_size: .
d_call: .
v_call: TRBV9
cdr3_nt: TGTGCCAGCAGCAACATACTGGAGAATTCACCCCTCCACTTT
cdr3_aa: CASSNILENSPLHF

j_call: TRBJ2-7
clone_size: .
d_call: .
v_call: TRBV7-6
cdr3_nt: TGTGCCAGCAGCTCCGGAGGGTGGGACGGCTCTGAGCAGTACTTC
cdr3_aa: CASSSGGWDGSEQYF

j_call: TRBJ2-7
clone_size: .
d_call: TRBD2
v_call: TRBV5-1
cdr3_nt: TGCGCCAGCAGCTTGGCCGCGACTAGCGTCTCCTACGAGCAGTACTTC
cdr3_aa: CASSLAATSVSYEQYF

j_call: TRBJ1-4
clone_size: .
d_call: TRBD1
v_call: TRBV19
cdr3_nt: TGTGCCAGTAGTGTCGACAGGGGTGGGTCAAAACTGTTTTTT
cdr3_aa: CASSVDRGGSKLFF

j_call: TRBJ1-1
clone_size: once
d_call: .
v_call: TRBV15
cdr3_nt: TGTGCCACCAGCCACCAGCAGGACACTGAAGCTTTCTTT
cdr3_aa: CATSHQQDTEAFF

j_call: TRBJ2-7
clone_size: .
d_call: TRBD1
v_call: TRBV27
cdr3_nt: TGTGCCAGCAGTGCCCACAGGGGTTCAACGAACGAGCAGTACTTC
cdr3_aa: CASSAHRGSTNEQYF

j_call: TRBJ2-5
clone_size: .
d_call: TRBD1
v_call: TRBV7-3
cdr3_nt: TGTGCCAGCAGCCCCGGGACAGACCAAGAGACCCAGTACTTC
cdr3_aa: CASSPGTDQETQYF

j_call: TRBJ2-1
clone_size: .
d_call: .
v_call: TRBV27
cdr3_nt: TGTGCCAGCAGTTCCGGACTAAAATCTAGGTATGAGCAGTTCTTC
cdr3_aa: CASSSGLKSRYEQFF

j_call: TRBJ2-6
clone_size: .
d_call: TRBD1
v_call: TRBV28
cdr3_nt: TGTGCCAGCAGTTACAGACAGGGTTTTGGGGCCAACGTCCTGACTTTC
cdr3_aa: CASSYRQGFGANVLTF

j_call: TRBJ2-5
clone_size: once
d_call: TRBD2
v_call: TRBV4-1
cdr3_nt: TGCGCCAGCAGCCAAGGGTTAGCGGGGGTAGGACAAGAGACCCAGTACTTC
cdr3_aa: CASSQGLAGVGQETQYF

j_call: TRBJ2-2
clone_size: .
d_call: .
v_call: TRBV2
cdr3_nt: TGTGCCAGCAGTGAATGGGGCGGGGGCCGGAGTACCGGGGAGCTGCTTTTT
cdr3_aa: CASSEWGGGRSTGELLF

j_call: TRBJ2-7
clone_size: .
d_call: TRBD1
v_call: TRBV27
cdr3_nt: TGTGCCAGCAGTTTGGGACAGGCTTCCTACGAGCAGTACTTC
cdr3_aa: CASSLGQASYEQYF

j_call: TRBJ2-5
clone_size: .
d_call: TRBD2
v_call: TRBV7-6
cdr3_nt: TGTGCCAGCAGCTTGGCCTTTATGAGGACTAGCCAAGAGACCCAGTACTTC
cdr3_aa: CASSLAFMRTSQETQYF

j_call: TRBJ1-6
clone_size: .
d_call: .
v_call: TRBV2
cdr3_nt: TGTGCCAGCAGTGAATTAGACATCTTCATTTCACCCCTCCACTTT
cdr3_aa: CASSELDIFISPLHF

j_call: TRBJ2-2
clone_size: .
d_call: .
v_call: TRBV7-3
cdr3_nt: TGTGCCAGCAGCTCTCTGGTGTCACAAACCCCGGGCACCGGGGAGCTGTTTTTT
cdr3_aa: CASSSLVSQTPGTGELFF

j_call: TRBJ1-5
clone_size: .
d_call: .
v_call: TRBV28
cdr3_nt: TGTGCCAGCAGGCCGGCGGGGTTTAGCAATCAGCCCCAGCATTTT
cdr3_aa: CASRPAGFSNQPQHF

j_call: TRBJ2-5
clone_size: .
d_call: .
v_call: TRBV6-6
cdr3_nt: TGTGCCAGCAGTTACTCCAACTACGGGGTAGAGACCCAGTACTTC
cdr3_aa: CASSYSNYGVETQYF

j_call: TRBJ1-1
clone_size: .
d_call: .
v_call: TRBV6-6
cdr3_nt: TGTGCCAGCAGAGAACAGGGTTTTACTGAAGCTTTCTTT
cdr3_aa: CASREQGFTEAFF

j_call: TRBJ2-3
clone_size: .
d_call: TRBD2
v_call: TRBV11-2
cdr3_nt: TGTGCCAGCAGCTTAGGTAGAGCCGGGGGGGGCACAGATACGCAGTATTTT
cdr3_aa: CASSLGRAGGGTDTQYF

j_call: TRBJ2-2
clone_size: .
d_call: TRBD2
v_call: TRBV5-1
cdr3_nt: TGCGCCAGCAGCGGACTAGCGGGTGGAACCGGGGAGCTGTTTTTT
cdr3_aa: CASSGLAGGTGELFF

j_call: TRBJ1-5
clone_size: .
d_call: .
v_call: TRBV9
cdr3_nt: TGTGCCAGCAGCGTATCAGGGGATAGCAATCAGCCCCAGCATTTT
cdr3_aa: CASSVSGDSNQPQHF

j_call: TRBJ2-2
clone_size: .
d_call: .
v_call: TRBV9
cdr3_nt: TGTGCCAGCAGCGTTGGGCCCACCAGGGAGCTGTTTTTT
cdr3_aa: CASSVGPTRELFF

j_call: TRBJ2-3
clone_size: .
d_call: TRBD2
v_call: TRBV27
cdr3_nt: TGTGCCAGCAGTTTATCGCGGGGACTAGCGGGAGGGTACAGCACAGATACGCAGTATTTT
cdr3_aa: CASSLSRGLAGGYSTDTQYF

j_call: TRBJ2-3
clone_size: .
d_call: TRBD2
v_call: TRBV10-2
cdr3_nt: TGCGCCAGCAACCCCAGACTAGCGGGGGGGGCAGATACGCAGTATTTT
cdr3_aa: CASNPRLAGGADTQYF

j_call: TRBJ2-5
clone_size: .
d_call: TRBD1
v_call: TRBV28
cdr3_nt: TGTGCCAGCAGCACCGGGACAGCCCCCGAGACCCAGTACTTC
cdr3_aa: CASSTGTAPETQYF

j_call: TRBJ1-1
clone_size: .
d_call: .
v_call: TRBV7-8
cdr3_nt: TGTGCCAGCAGCTTAGTAATTCGGACAGAGAACACTGAAGCTTTCTTT
cdr3_aa: CASSLVIRTENTEAFF

j_call: TRBJ2-7
clone_size: .
d_call: TRBD1
v_call: TRBV6-5
cdr3_nt: TGTGCCAGCAGCCCGGGACAGGCAATTTACGAGCAGTACTTC
cdr3_aa: CASSPGQAIYEQYF

j_call: TRBJ1-2
clone_size: .
d_call: TRBD1
v_call: TRBV7-9
cdr3_nt: TGTGCCAGCAGCTTGGGGGGCGACAGGGACTATGGCTACACCTTC
cdr3_aa: CASSLGGDRDYGYTF

j_call: TRBJ2-3
clone_size: .
d_call: TRBD2
v_call: TRBV5-6
cdr3_nt: TGTGCCAGCAGCTGGGGGTGGGAGGGCCCCGATACGCAGTATTTT
cdr3_aa: CASSWGWEGPDTQYF

j_call: TRBJ2-7
clone_size: .
d_call: TRBD2
v_call: TRBV6-6
cdr3_nt: TGTGCCAGCAGGCCTTTTCTAGCGGGAGGAACCTACGAGCAGTACTTC
cdr3_aa: CASRPFLAGGTYEQYF

j_call: TRBJ1-5
clone_size: .
d_call: TRBD1
v_call: TRBV15
cdr3_nt: TGTGCCACCAGCAGAGGGGACAGGGGGCCTCAGCCCCAGCATTTT
cdr3_aa: CATSRGDRGPQPQHF

j_call: TRBJ1-1
clone_size: few
d_call: TRBD1
v_call: TRBV5-1
cdr3_nt: TGCGCCAGCAGCCCAACGACAGGGAATACTGAAGCTTTCTTT
cdr3_aa: CASSPTTGNTEAFF

j_call: TRBJ2-3
clone_size: once
d_call: TRBD2
v_call: TRBV27
cdr3_nt: TGTGCCAGCAGTTTTTCCGGACTAGCGGGTTCAGATACGCAGTATTTT
cdr3_aa: CASSFSGLAGSDTQYF

j_call: TRBJ1-2
clone_size: .
d_call: TRBD1
v_call: TRBV28
cdr3_nt: TGTGCCAGCAGCCTCTCGACAGGGAATGGCTACACCTTC
cdr3_aa: CASSLSTGNGYTF

j_call: TRBJ2-1
clone_size: .
d_call: .
v_call: TRBV5-1
cdr3_nt: TGCGCCAGCAGCTTGGTGTTCACTAACAATGAGCAGTTCTTC
cdr3_aa: CASSLVFTNNEQFF

j_call: TRBJ2-2
clone_size: .
d_call: TRBD1
v_call: TRBV7-9
cdr3_nt: TGTGCCAGCAGCGGAGACAGGGGATTTAACACCGGGGAGCTGTTTTTT
cdr3_aa: CASSGDRGFNTGELFF

j_call: TRBJ1-5
clone_size: .
d_call: TRBD1
v_call: TRBV5-1
cdr3_nt: TGCGCCAGCAGCTTGCAGGGGGCGGGCAGCAATCAGCCCCAGCATTTT
cdr3_aa: CASSLQGAGSNQPQHF

j_call: TRBJ1-6
clone_size: few
d_call: .
v_call: TRBV5-4
cdr3_nt: TGTGCCAGCAGCTTGGTCTCAGTTAATTCACCCCTCCACTTT
cdr3_aa: CASSLVSVNSPLHF

j_call: TRBJ2-5
clone_size: once
d_call: .
v_call: TRBV5-1
cdr3_nt: TGCGCCAGCAGCTACCAGGGGCAAGAGACCCAGTACTTC
cdr3_aa: CASSYQGQETQYF

j_call: TRBJ2-2
clone_size: .
d_call: .
v_call: TRBV10-3
cdr3_nt: TGTGCCATCGGCTTCTACACCGGGGAGCTGTTTTTT
cdr3_aa: CAIGFYTGELFF

j_call: TRBJ1-5
clone_size: .
d_call: .
v_call: TRBV4-2
cdr3_nt: TGTGCCAGCAGCCAGGAGGGTCATCAGCCCCAGCATTTT
cdr3_aa: CASSQEGHQPQHF

j_call: TRBJ1-1
clone_size: .
d_call: TRBD1
v_call: TRBV30
cdr3_nt: TGTGCCGAGGACAGGGGTGATAGCACTGAAGCTTTCTTT
cdr3_aa: CAEDRGDSTEAFF

j_call: TRBJ2-5
clone_size: once
d_call: .
v_call: TRBV25-1
cdr3_nt: TGTGCCAGCAGTGAACAGGTCCTTCAAGAGACCCAGTACTTC
cdr3_aa: CASSEQVLQETQYF

j_call: TRBJ1-5
clone_size: once
d_call: TRBD1
v_call: TRBV19
cdr3_nt: TGTGCCAGTAGTCCGACAGGGGACAATCAGCCCCAGCATTTT
cdr3_aa: CASSPTGDNQPQHF

j_call: TRBJ1-2
clone_size: .
d_call: TRBD1
v_call: TRBV7-2
cdr3_nt: TGTGCCAGCAGACCCGGACAGGGTGGCGGCTACACCTTC
cdr3_aa: CASRPGQGGGYTF

j_call: TRBJ2-1
clone_size: .
d_call: .
v_call: TRBV7-3
cdr3_nt: TGTGCCAGCAGCCCACGATTCGACAGCAATGAGCAGTTCTTC
cdr3_aa: CASSPRFDSNEQFF

j_call: TRBJ1-4
clone_size: few
d_call: TRBD1
v_call: TRBV5-5
cdr3_nt: TGTGCCAGCAGCCGTCCAGGGGGATTGGAAAAACTGTTTTTT
cdr3_aa: CASSRPGGLEKLFF

j_call: TRBJ2-2
clone_size: .
d_call: .
v_call: TRBV13
cdr3_nt: TGTGCCAGCAGCTCCGCGGAGCAGGGCTATAACGGGGAGCTGTTTTTT
cdr3_aa: CASSSAEQGYNGELFF

j_call: TRBJ1-2
clone_size: once
d_call: .
v_call: TRBV27
cdr3_nt: TGTGCCAGCAGGGGTAACAGTAACTATGGCTACACCTTC
cdr3_aa: CASRGNSNYGYTF

j_call: TRBJ2-5
clone_size: .
d_call: TRBD2
v_call: TRBV28
cdr3_nt: TGTGCCAACAGTTTCCGACTAGCGGTAAACCAAGAGACCCAGTACTTC
cdr3_aa: CANSFRLAVNQETQYF

j_call: TRBJ2-3
clone_size: .
d_call: TRBD2
v_call: TRBV7-9
cdr3_nt: TGTGCCAGCAGCTTTATGGTAGCGGGAAGTACAGATACGCAGTATTTT
cdr3_aa: CASSFMVAGSTDTQYF

j_call: TRBJ2-5
clone_size: .
d_call: TRBD2
v_call: TRBV4-1
cdr3_nt: TGCGCCAGCAGCCAAGAGACTAGCGGGAGGCGGACCCAGTACTTC
cdr3_aa: CASSQETSGRRTQYF

j_call: TRBJ2-7
clone_size: .
d_call: .
v_call: TRBV5-6
cdr3_nt: TGTGCCAGCAGCTTGATTTCGGTCGAGCAGTACTTC
cdr3_aa: CASSLISVEQYF